Below, one TCR beta chain is given with its context. The sample originates from a study of Ad26.COV2.S vaccination and SARS-CoV-2 variants. Across the whole study: Ad26.COV2.S arm of COV1001 included the donor.

The length of the CDR3 is 15 residues. V was clipped by 5 bases and J by 5 bases; unmatched bases: 6. Germline values: CDR1 PRHDT, CDR2 FYEKMQ (reference sequence). The treatment: some 20 received Ad26.COV2.S at low or high dose, single or two shots; 5 received placebo; per-sample allocation not given. Sample collection was performed on day 63 after the first vaccine or placebo injection. An 18-55-year-old adult in Boston served as donor. Assay: immunoSEQ multiplex PCR; the TCRdb copy retains only in-frame clones and omits some. The sample records 350,000 to 550,000 clones, about 91% being singletons.

The source material was peripheral blood, sampled in a trial of Ad26.COV2.S vaccine versus placebo. The chain links TRBV13 to TRBJ1-4; TRBD1 agrees at 9 bases. The TCR originated in a person aged 18-60 years who received the Ad26.COV2.S COVID-19 vaccine or a placebo. Written as DNA, the CDR3 is TGTGCCAGCAGCGATCCGGGACAGGGAAATGAAAAACTGTTTTTT. Protein product: CASSDPGQGNEKLFF.